This T cell receptor beta chain comes out of a study of T cell responses to AZD1222 COVID-19 vaccine. Only a few counts were recorded for this clone. Sequencing was performed with immunoSEQ multiplex PCR; in TCRdb, only in-frame clones are kept and a portion is missing. The sample has 120,000 to 150,000 clones; approximately 90% are singletons. Germline V lookup: CDR1 SGHRS, CDR2 YFSETQ. This CDR3 has 15 residues. Unmatched junction bases numbered 7, after V lost 6 bases and J lost 3 bases. V usage is TRBV5-1 and J usage is TRBJ2-7; 12 bases fit TRBD1. The clonotype originates from an adult in good health. The starting material was peripheral blood, obtained on day 0 of AZD1222 vaccination. This CDR3 reads CASKPGTGGVYEQYF. Written as DNA, the CDR3 is TGCGCCAGCAAACCCGGGACAGGGGGCGTCTACGAGCAGTACTTC.